These 18 T cell receptor beta chains were all obtained from the same sample, sequenced in a study of T cells in localized non-small cell lung cancer. Clones were sequenced by immunoSEQ multiplex PCR, and TCRdb holds only the in-frame ones, with some missing. The sample includes around 8,000 clones, approximately 90% of them seen just once. The sample consisted of peripheral blood mononuclear cells, taken before any cancer treatment. These receptors came from a male donor older than 55 with stage II lung adenocarcinoma.

The CDR3 DNA follows: TGTGCCAGTAGTCGACAGGGAGGGCAGCCCCAGCATTTT. Translated: CASSRQGGQPQHF. The genes are TRBV19 and TRBJ1-5; 7 nucleotides match TRBD1. V was clipped by 5 bases and J by 7 bases; unmatched bases: 5. Per germline, CDR1 LNHDA and CDR2 SQIVND (reference sequence). CDR3 length equals 13 residues.

The V and J genes are TRBV9 and TRBJ1-1, with a possible D match to TRBD1 (5 bases). V was clipped by 0 bases and J by 0 bases, with 9 bases between them. The CDR3 runs to 15 residues. Per germline, CDR1 SGDLS and CDR2 YYNGEE. CDR3 coding DNA: TGTGCCAGCAGCGTAGCGGGGGGACTGAACACTGAAGCTTTCTTT. Amino acids: CASSVAGGLNTEAFF.

The chain joins TRBV6-5 to TRBJ1-1; D might be TRBD1 (5 bases). The CDR3 has 15 residues. Germline lookup yields CDR1 MNHEY and CDR2 SVGAGI. Deletions cut 6 bases from V and 13 bases from J, with 27 bases between. CDR3 sequence (DNA): TGTGCCAGCAGACTCGCGGACACTTCTTCCCCCAAAGATTTCTTT. Translating gives CASRLADTSSPKDFF.

The V gene is TRBV18, the J gene TRBJ1-2, with D possibly TRBD1 on 5 matching bases. CDR3 size: 14 residues. V shed 1 base and J shed 8 bases, with 14 bases lying between them. The germline V gene has CDR1 KGHSH and CDR2 LQKENI. CDR3 sequence: CASSPLGQIFGYTF. DNA of the CDR3: TGTGCCAGCTCACCACTGGGGCAGATATTCGGCTACACCTTC.

V and J are TRBV18 and TRBJ2-2; D might be TRBD2 (6 bases). Looked up from germline, CDR1 is KGHSH and CDR2 is LQKENI. This CDR3 has 18 amino acids. The V end was cut by 3 bases, the J end by 3 bases, with 20 bases between. CDR3: CASSPKLGNAGYTGELFF. CDR3 DNA: TGTGCCAGCTCACCCAAATTGGGGAACGCGGGATACACCGGGGAGCTGTTTTTT.

The gene calls are TRBV19 and TRBJ2-3; the D gene is possibly TRBD1 (5 bases). Trimming shortened V by 4 bases and J by 1 base, and 9 bases separated the two germline ends. Germline V gene data show CDR1 as LNHDA and CDR2 as SQIVND (reference sequence). This CDR3 is built from 14 residues. The CDR3 DNA reads TGTGCCAGTAGTACTACAGGACGCACAGATACGCAGTATTTT. It encodes CASSTTGRTDTQYF.

The chain couples TRBV4-1 to TRBJ2-2, with a possible D match to TRBD1 (5 bases). Trimming removed 7 bases at V and 3 bases at J, with 12 bases between. CDR3 size: 14 residues. Germline lookup yields CDR1 MGHRA and CDR2 YSYEKL. The CDR3 DNA is TGCGCCAGCACCACTACGACAGACACCGGGGAGCTGTTTTTT. Its translation: CASTTTTDTGELFF.

This chain uses TRBV10-3 with TRBJ1-2; D perhaps matches TRBD1 (5 bases). The V gene lost 0 bases and the J gene lost 6 bases, with 14 bases spanning the gap. Germline loops: CDR1 ENHRY, CDR2 SYGVKD. The CDR3 totals 15 residues. The CDR3 DNA reads as TGTGCCATCAGTGAGTCGGTGGGACCCCATCATGGCTACACCTTC. This codes for CAISESVGPHHGYTF.

The sample holds one count of this clone. The V call is TRBV2, the J call TRBJ2-1; D possibly corresponds to TRBD1 (6 bases). Germline CDR1 reads SNHLY; CDR2 reads FYNNEI. V was clipped by 3 bases and J by 2 bases, with 8 bases between them. CDR3 length: 14 residues. CDR3 in amino acids: CASSDRTAYNEQFF. The DNA for the CDR3 is TGTGCCAGCAGTGATAGGACAGCCTACAATGAGCAGTTCTTC.

The rearrangement joins TRBV4-3 to TRBJ2-3; TRBD1 agrees at 8 bases. Germline values: CDR1 LGHNA, CDR2 YSLEER. After removal of 0 bases from V and 4 bases from J, the junction contained 3 bases not matched to a gene. This CDR3 comprises 15 residues. CDR3 DNA: TGCGCCAGCAGCCAAGAATGGGACAGGCCAGATACGCAGTATTTT. It codes for CASSQEWDRPDTQYF.

The CDR3: CASGRVRAGQSRANVLTF. The CDR3 nucleotides read TGTGCTAGTGGTCGCGTCCGTGCAGGACAAAGTCGGGCCAACGTCCTGACTTTC. J is TRBJ2-6 and V is TRBV12-5, with D tentatively TRBD1 (5 bases). Germline values: CDR1 LGHNT, CDR2 FRNRAP. CDR3 length equals 18 residues. The ends were cut back, 5 bases at V and 5 bases at J, with 22 bases in the middle.

This chain links TRBV21-1 with TRBJ1-1; the DNA was not compared with TRBD1, the D call given in the table. TRBV21-1 is labeled a pseudogene. The CDR3 spans 16 residues. The CDR3 sequence: CASSIHRVGGNTEAFF. CDR3 sequence (DNA): TGTGCCAGCAGCATCCACAGGGTCGGAGGGAACACTGAAGCTTTCTTT.

The V and J genes are TRBV7-3 and TRBJ2-7; D is unresolved. The ends were cut back, 0 bases at V and 0 bases at J, with 9 bases in the middle. The CDR3 sequence is 15 residues long. Germline values: CDR1 SGHTA, CDR2 FQGTGA. The CDR3 reads CASSLTHSSSYEQYF. The CDR3 DNA sequence: TGTGCCAGCAGCTTAACTCACTCTAGCTCCTACGAGCAGTACTTC.

V is TRBV2 and J is TRBJ1-2; a weak D match, TRBD1 (6 bases). CDR1 is SNHLY and CDR2 is FYNNEI in the germline V gene. V was cut by 0 bases and J by 8 bases, with 13 bases left in between. The CDR3 sequence is 14 residues long. The CDR3 spells CASSEARGGLGYTF. DNA of the CDR3: TGTGCCAGCAGTGAAGCGCGCGGGGGGCTCGGCTACACCTTC.

The chain recombines TRBV2 with TRBJ2-3; 7 bases map to TRBD1. V lost 3 bases to trimming and J lost 4 bases; unmatched junction nucleotides: 7. This CDR3 comprises 15 residues. Germline CDR1 is SNHLY and CDR2 is FYNNEI. CDR3 sequence (DNA): TGTGCCAGCAGTGACGGACAGGCCGCGGCAGATACGCAGTATTTT. It encodes CASSDGQAAADTQYF.

In DNA form, the CDR3 reads TGTGCCAGCAGCCAAGGGGGGGAGACAGATACGCAGTATTTT. This gives the protein CASSQGGETDTQYF. The V gene is TRBV4-2, the J gene TRBJ2-3; maybe TRBD2 (6 bases). V was trimmed by 1 base and J by 3 bases, leaving 8 bases between them. Germline CDR1 and CDR2: LGHNA and YNFKEQ. This CDR3 contains 14 residues.

V is TRBV5-4 and J is TRBJ1-4; 7 nucleotides agree with TRBD1. Looked up from germline, CDR1 is SGHNT and CDR2 is YYREEE (reference sequence). The J segment lost 3 bases and the V segment lost 5 bases, leaving 7 bases of the junction unmatched. This CDR3 has 15 amino acids. CDR3 amino acids: CASRATGSANEKLFF. In DNA form, the CDR3 reads TGTGCCAGCAGGGCGACAGGGAGCGCTAATGAAAAACTGTTTTTT.

The chain joins TRBV6-5 to TRBJ1-1, with 7 bases identical to TRBD1. From germline, CDR1 is MNHEY and CDR2 SVGAGI. This CDR3 contains 15 residues. V lost 1 base to trimming and J lost 7 bases; unmatched junction nucleotides: 9. This CDR3 reads CASSYYQTRGDEAFF. Written as DNA, the CDR3 is TGTGCCAGCAGTTACTACCAGACCAGGGGGGATGAAGCTTTCTTT.